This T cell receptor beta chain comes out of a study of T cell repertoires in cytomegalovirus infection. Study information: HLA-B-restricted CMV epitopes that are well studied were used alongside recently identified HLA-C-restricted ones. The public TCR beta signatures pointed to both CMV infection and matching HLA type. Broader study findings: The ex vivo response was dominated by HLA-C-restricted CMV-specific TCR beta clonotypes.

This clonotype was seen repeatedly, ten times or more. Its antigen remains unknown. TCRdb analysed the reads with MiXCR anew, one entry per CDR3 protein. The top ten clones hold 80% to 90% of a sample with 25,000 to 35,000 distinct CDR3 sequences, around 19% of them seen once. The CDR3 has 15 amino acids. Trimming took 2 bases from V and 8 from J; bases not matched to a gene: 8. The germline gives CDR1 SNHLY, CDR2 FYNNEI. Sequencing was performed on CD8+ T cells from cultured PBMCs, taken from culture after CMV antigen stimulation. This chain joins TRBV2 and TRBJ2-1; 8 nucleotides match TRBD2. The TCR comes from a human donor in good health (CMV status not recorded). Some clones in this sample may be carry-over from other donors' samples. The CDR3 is CASSEPSGGFYEQFF. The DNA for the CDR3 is TGTGCCAGCAGTGAACCCAGCGGGGGATTTTATGAGCAGTTCTTC.